The entry below describes one T cell receptor beta chain. Its specificity is not known. The data originate from a study of T cells after yellow fever vaccination. Study-level results: It was a small share of clonotypes that appeared in both CD4 and CD8 compartments. Repertoires sorted by FACS could include abundant clonotypes that are contaminants from the bulk population. Reappearance after the booster was observed for most primary-vaccination clones (96% CD4, about 85% CD8).

A 5'RACE template-switching step, the method used to make TCR cDNA, added a universal primer site and UMIs. TCRdb reanalysed the 5' RACE reads using MiXCR and keeps one entry per CDR3 protein. The table lists 500,000 to 650,000 distinct CDR3 sequences, 17% of them singletons. This sequence originates from a man aged 18 to 30 who received the YFV17D yellow fever vaccine. The sample in question was PBMCs, obtained around 5 days after the first yellow fever vaccination.

CDR3 sequence: CASATQRLQYF. CDR3 DNA sequence: TGTGCCAGCGCCACACAGCGTCTTCAGTACTTC. The chain recombines TRBV28 with TRBJ2-4; D gene ambiguous. V lost 8 bases, J lost 11 bases, and 13 bases lay in between. Per germline, CDR1 MDHEN and CDR2 SYDVKM. The CDR3 consists of 11 residues.